The subject of this entry is one T cell receptor beta chain. Its binding antigen is unknown. Per-base quality was not reported, and no clone a single base away is much larger than it. The data originate from a study of shared clonotypes between healthy human individuals (TCRdb year 2020). Context from the whole study: The cohort comprised a couple of women and a few men aged 18 to 49 years. Per donor, leukapheresis produced somewhere between about 0.94 and 10 billion PBMCs. The study deeply sequenced blood TCR repertoires of five healthy adults to estimate repertoire size and the extent of clonotype sharing between individuals. Per donor, three plates each were used for CD4 naive and CD4 memory, two for CD8 naive, and one for CD8 memory. Different laboratories and diverse techniques were used to prepare libraries and sequence TCR repertoires, to increase sequencing depth and limit assay-specific biases. General findings and caveats noted by the study authors: Based on pairwise subsampling, the degree of clonotype sharing among donors was expected to be affected by sequencing depth. Across several donors, approximately 4.6% of naive CD4, approximately 3.5% of naive CD8, about 2% of memory CD4, and under 0.45% of memory CD8 clonotypes were shared. Rarefaction of sorted-subset datasets indicated incomplete sequencing despite the large sequencing depth. Sampling was restricted to blood, and TCR repertoires in tissues likely differ from the TCR repertoires found in blood. Higher generation probabilities were observed for clonotypes shared by all four sorted-subset donors than for non-shared clonotypes. The small number of donors limited the genetic and exposure-history diversity represented. Estimated clonotype richness was generally larger for naive than for memory subsets.

The CDR3 has 19 amino acids, counting the end cysteine and phenylalanine. Only the CDR3 DNA stays, 57 bases, in frame from base 1. From a lookup of the germline V gene, CDR1 and CDR2 are SGHAT and FQNNGV. V is pruned by 5 bases and J by 3 bases, leaving 18 bases of the junction without a gene match. TCR CDR3 regions were amplified from genomic DNA by multiplex PCR using the deep immunoSEQ assay. Genomic DNA extracted from each cell subset was distributed evenly over all wells of several immunoSEQ 96-well plates, and each plate served as one replicate. For sorted subsets, each replicate PCR was loaded with roughly 0.2 ug genomic DNA, equivalent to some 27,000 T cell genomes. Purified libraries were quantified with a Qubit 3.0 fluorometer, sized on a Bioanalyzer 2100, and re-quantified with the KAPA Library Quantification kit. Each immunoSEQ 96-well plate was sequenced on its own single-read 150-cycle Illumina NextSeq 550 flow cell. The source study handled its data this way. Because the immunoSEQ output held only junctional sequences and lacked quality scores, the filtering could not match the filtering applied to full-length reads. To assign V/J genes and CDR3, sequences were annotated using PyIR, a Python wrapper for IgBLAST v1.9, with IMGT germline references. Reads with weak V/J assignments (E-value above 1e-6), missing CDR3, stop codons, out-of-frame junctions, or ambiguous translated residues were removed. V3J clonotypes were defined by identical inferred V gene, J gene, and CDR3 amino acid sequence. Percentage overlap between repertoires was calculated by dividing the number of shared unique clonotypes by the size of the smaller repertoire. RTK rarefaction, the Chao1 estimator, and Recon v2.1 estimates of unobserved clonotypes were used to assess repertoire richness. For all TCRbeta clonotypes obtained by the gDNA method from several donors, generation probabilities were computed with OLGA. TCRdb retrieved this table from immuneACCESS and kept in-frame rearrangements only. Not all clones are present; in checked studies, unresolved V genes account for under half, and no reason is known for the remainder. The DNA gave D and trimming, while V, J and clone size come from that table. The sample includes some 2.1 million clones, with 90% to 95% observed a single time. 0.1% to 0.15% of the sample is held by the ten biggest clonotypes.

Healthy HIV-negative adults with no recently reported acute infections or vaccinations were included as donors. Every donor was a Caucasian adult living in Nashville, Tennessee, USA. CD4+ T cells were enriched by magnetic negative selection, after which naive cells were positively selected on CD45RA and the negative fraction was taken as the memory subset. After blood collection by leukapheresis, PBMCs were isolated using Ficoll-Histopaque density gradient centrifugation and then cryopreserved in the vapor phase of liquid nitrogen. Purity and quantity of every magnetically sorted T cell population were checked by analytical flow cytometry. Genomic DNA was isolated from each sorted fraction and quantified by UV absorbance on a Nanodrop 2000c.

In this chain, TRBV11-2 is recombined with TRBJ2-3; TRBD2 agrees with 9 junctional bases. The source of this sequence is a man between 18 and 29 years old in good health. Sequencing was performed on naive CD4+ T cells sorted from blood. Taken with the paper, the label for cell subset or site translates to: CD45RA+ positively selected. In nucleotide form, the sequence is TGTGCCAGCAGCCCGGGGACAGCGGGAGGCCTCCGGGGGACAGATACGCAGTATTTT. Its translation reads: CASSPGTAGGLRGTDTQYF.